The rows below give T cell receptor beta chains drawn from one sample of a study of T cells in Graves' hyperthyroidism and ophthalmopathy. TCRdb reanalysed the multiplex PCR reads using MiXCR and keeps one entry per CDR3 protein. The table shows roughly 570,000 distinct CDR3 sequences, with around 45% occurring only once. Sequencing input: peripheral blood or thyroid tissue (not recorded which). These receptors were obtained from an adult woman with Graves' disease, either hyperthyroidism or ophthalmopathy (not recorded which). CDR3s leave out the opening cysteine and the closing phenylalanine or tryptophan. D genes are given only for firm matches.

v_call	j_call	d_call	cdr3_aa
TRBV7-2	TRBJ1-1	TRBD1	ASSRYGGTGSAF
TRBV2	TRBJ2-2	.	ASSEVPGGTGELF
TRBV30	TRBJ1-6	TRBD1	ASDRGSINSPLH
TRBV10-3	TRBJ1-6	.	AISEGGSNSPLH
TRBV20-1	TRBJ2-5	.	SARGIGGGQETQY
TRBV6-1	TRBJ1-2	TRBD1	ASSDYRGQGAQGYT
TRBV7-9	TRBJ2-5	.	ASSLTSGAQETQY
TRBV14	TRBJ2-5	TRBD1	ASSQDWTGFAETQY
TRBV19	TRBJ2-6	.	ASSRGPETEA
TRBV7-8	TRBJ1-6	.	ASSLAAVGRHLH
TRBV12-3/TRBV12-4	TRBJ1-2	.	ASSSPSRTRFFA
TRBV7-2	TRBJ1-1	TRBD1	ASRLGQVTEAF
TRBV12-3/TRBV12-4	TRBJ2-7	.	ASSLRSGQGVYEQY
TRBV15	TRBJ1-2	.	ATSRGTGSALYGYT
TRBV10-2	TRBJ1-5	.	ASSENRQPQH
TRBV4-1	TRBJ2-2	.	ASSQVLQTSNTGELF
TRBV5-1	TRBJ1-1	.	ASSLNRANTEAF
TRBV7-9	TRBJ2-5	.	ASSHQGQETQY
TRBV7-3	TRBJ2-2	TRBD2	ASSQRRLAGVAGELF
TRBV27	TRBJ2-7	TRBD1	ASTLRRQGVHEQY
TRBV20-1	TRBJ1-2	.	SANKGGSRSFNYGYT
TRBV5-6	TRBJ2-5	.	ASSATTETQY
TRBV20-1	TRBJ1-6	TRBD1	SAPRTGENTPLH
TRBV30	TRBJ1-6	.	AWSRATGPLH
TRBV7-9	TRBJ1-2	.	ASSGGVLGYT
TRBV7-9	TRBJ1-2	TRBD1	AGSPLQGVGY
TRBV6-5	TRBJ2-7	.	ASSYRSEGPYEQY
TRBV20-1	TRBJ2-7	.	SAASSQVRLGRRAQREQY
TRBV9	TRBJ1-1	.	ASSVGRGRTEAF
TRBV10-3	TRBJ1-1	TRBD1	AISETGADTEAF
TRBV15	TRBJ1-6	.	ATSRESGGSPLH
TRBV5-1	TRBJ1-1	TRBD1	ASSSPGQADTEAF
TRBV9	TRBJ1-4	.	ASSVRAENEKLF
TRBV10-3	TRBJ1-1	.	AISDLGGRPTEAF
TRBV30	TRBJ1-5	.	AWSGGQDNQPQH
TRBV15	TRBJ2-7	.	ATSGRGREQY
TRBV7-9	TRBJ1-4	.	ASSFERNEKLF
TRBV7-8	TRBJ2-5	TRBD2	ASSLARGEETQY
TRBV5-1	TRBJ2-7	TRBD2	ASSPPNPGLAEENYEQY
TRBV7-9	TRBJ1-1	.	ASSGRGEGDTEAF
TRBV19	TRBJ2-6	.	ASRAGQLYTGANVLT
TRBV20-1	TRBJ1-6	.	SATTGTPNNSPLH
TRBV12-3/TRBV12-4	TRBJ2-6	.	ASSRGQSGANVLT
TRBV29-1	TRBJ1-3	.	SVETGLGNTIY
TRBV4-1	TRBJ2-5	.	ASSPYRVEETQY
TRBV20-1	TRBJ2-5	.	SARDNQQAGETQY
TRBV10-2	TRBJ2-7	TRBD1	ASSEMGQGYEQY
TRBV7-9	TRBJ2-7	.	ASSFTNGEQY